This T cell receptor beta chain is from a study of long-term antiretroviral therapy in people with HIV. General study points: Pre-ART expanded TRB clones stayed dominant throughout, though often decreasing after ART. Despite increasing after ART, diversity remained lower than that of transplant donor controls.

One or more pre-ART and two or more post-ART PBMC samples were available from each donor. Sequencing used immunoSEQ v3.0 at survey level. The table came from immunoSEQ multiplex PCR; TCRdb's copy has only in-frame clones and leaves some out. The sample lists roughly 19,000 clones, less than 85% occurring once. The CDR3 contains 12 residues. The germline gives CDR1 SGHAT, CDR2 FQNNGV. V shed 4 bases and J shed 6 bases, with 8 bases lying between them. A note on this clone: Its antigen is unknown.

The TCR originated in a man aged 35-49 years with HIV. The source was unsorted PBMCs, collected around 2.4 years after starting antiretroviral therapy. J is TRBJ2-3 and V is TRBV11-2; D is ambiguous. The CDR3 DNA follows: TGTGCCAGCAGCTCCTTATCGGATACGCAGTATTTT. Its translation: CASSSLSDTQYF. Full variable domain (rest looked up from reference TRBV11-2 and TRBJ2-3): EAGVAQSPRYKIIEKRQSVAFWCNPISGHATLYWYQQILGQGPKLLIQFQNNGVVDDSQLPKDRFSAERLKGVDSTLKIQPAKLEDSAVYLCASSSLSDTQYFGPGTRLTVL.